This T cell receptor (beta chain) comes out of a study of blood T cells in healthy people across ages. The germline V and J ends were trimmed by 6 bases and 10 bases, with 10 bases remaining between them. This CDR3 contains 12 residues. Germline lookup yields CDR1 MNHEY and CDR2 SMNVEV (reference sequence). Study outcomes and limitations: Long-lived donors exceeded aged donors in naive CD4+ cells and diversity.

Details on this clonotype: Its antigen is unknown.

Per-sample yields of isolated PBMCs were at least 6 million. Alongside a J-beta primer mix, a sample-barcoded 5' primer served in a second PCR lasting about 7 to 11 cycles. Each cDNA molecule carried a tag from a template-switch adaptor that contained 12 random nucleotides. TCRdb independently ran MiXCR on the 5' RACE reads; one entry per CDR3 protein. This sample has around 800,000 distinct CDR3 sequences, with around 24% found just once. These data were likewise used in another study, on T cells of mothers and their children. Per that study: Related mother-child pairs showed slightly, non-significantly higher overlap than unrelated pairs.

What was sequenced was blood. The chain employs TRBV27 and TRBJ1-6; D gene unclear. The receptor's source is a boy aged 10-17 years in good health. The CDR3 sequence is CASRSGFSPLHF. In nucleotides, the CDR3 is TGTGCCAGCAGAAGCGGATTCTCACCCCTCCACTTT.